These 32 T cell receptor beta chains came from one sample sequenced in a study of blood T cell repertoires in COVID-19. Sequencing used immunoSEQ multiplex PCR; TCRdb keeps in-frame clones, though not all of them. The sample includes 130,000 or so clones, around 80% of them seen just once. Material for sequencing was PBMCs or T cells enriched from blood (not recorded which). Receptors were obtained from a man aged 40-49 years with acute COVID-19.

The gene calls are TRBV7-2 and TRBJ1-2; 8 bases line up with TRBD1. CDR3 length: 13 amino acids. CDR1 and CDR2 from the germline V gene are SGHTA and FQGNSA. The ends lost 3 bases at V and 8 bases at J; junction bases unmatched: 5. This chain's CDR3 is CASSFQGAGGYTF. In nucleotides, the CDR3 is TGTGCCAGCAGCTTCCAGGGGGCGGGCGGCTACACCTTC. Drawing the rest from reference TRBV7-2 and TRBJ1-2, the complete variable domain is GAGVSQSPSNKVTEKGKDVELRCDPISGHTALYWYRQSLGQGLEFLIYFQGNSAPDKSGLPSDRFSAERTGGSVSTLTIQRTQQEDSAVYLCASSFQGAGGYTFGSGTRLTVV.

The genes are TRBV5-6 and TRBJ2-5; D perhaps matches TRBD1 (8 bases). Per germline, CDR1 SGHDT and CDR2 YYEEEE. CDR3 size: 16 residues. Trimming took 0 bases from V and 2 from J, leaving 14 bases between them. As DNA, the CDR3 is TGTGCCAGCAGCTTGGCCTTACAGGGGGGGCAAGAGACCCAGTACTTC. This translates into CASSLALQGGQETQYF.

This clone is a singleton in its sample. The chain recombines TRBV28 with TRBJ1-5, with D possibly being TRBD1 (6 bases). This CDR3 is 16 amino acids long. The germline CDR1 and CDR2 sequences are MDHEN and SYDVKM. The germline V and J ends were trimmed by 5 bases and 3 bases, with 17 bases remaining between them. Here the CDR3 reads CASSEGGGENNQPQHF. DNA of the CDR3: TGTGCCAGCAGTGAAGGGGGGGGCGAGAACAATCAGCCCCAGCATTTT.

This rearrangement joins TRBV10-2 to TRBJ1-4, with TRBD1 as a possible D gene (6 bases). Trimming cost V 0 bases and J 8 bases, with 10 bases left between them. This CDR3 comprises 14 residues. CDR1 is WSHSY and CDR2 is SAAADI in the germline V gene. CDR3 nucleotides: TGCGCCAGCAGTGAGTCGGGGGCGCGAGAAAAACTGTTTTTT. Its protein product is CASSESGAREKLFF.

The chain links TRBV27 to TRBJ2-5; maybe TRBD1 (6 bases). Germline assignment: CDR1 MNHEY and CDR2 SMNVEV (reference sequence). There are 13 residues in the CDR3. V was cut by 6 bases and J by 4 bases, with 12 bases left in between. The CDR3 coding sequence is TGTGCCAGCAGACTACAGGGTCGAGAGACCCAGTACTTC. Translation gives CASRLQGRETQYF.

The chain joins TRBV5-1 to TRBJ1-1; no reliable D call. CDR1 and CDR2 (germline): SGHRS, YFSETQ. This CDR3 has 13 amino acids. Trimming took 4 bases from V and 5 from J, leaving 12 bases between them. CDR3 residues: CASSPQSGTEAFF. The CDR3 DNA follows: TGCGCCAGCAGCCCACAGTCGGGGACTGAAGCTTTCTTT. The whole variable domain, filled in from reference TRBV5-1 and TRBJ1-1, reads KAGVTQTPRYLIKTRGQQVTLSCSPISGHRSVSWYQQTPGQGLQFLFEYFSETQRNKGNFPGRFSGRQFSNSRSEMNVSTLELGDSALYLCASSPQSGTEAFFGQGTRLTVV.

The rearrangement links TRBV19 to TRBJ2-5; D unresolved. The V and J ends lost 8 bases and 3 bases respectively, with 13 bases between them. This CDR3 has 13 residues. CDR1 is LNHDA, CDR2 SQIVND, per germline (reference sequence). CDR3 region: CASSGPAKETQYF. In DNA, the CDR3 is TGTGCCAGTTCAGGCCCCGCTAAAGAGACCCAGTACTTC.

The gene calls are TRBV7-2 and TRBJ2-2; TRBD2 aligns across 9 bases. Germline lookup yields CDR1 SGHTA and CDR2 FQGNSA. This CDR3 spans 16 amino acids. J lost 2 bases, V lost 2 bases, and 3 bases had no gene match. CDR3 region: CASSLFSGGNTGELFF. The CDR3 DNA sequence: TGTGCCAGCAGCTTATTTAGCGGGGGAAACACCGGGGAGCTGTTTTTT.

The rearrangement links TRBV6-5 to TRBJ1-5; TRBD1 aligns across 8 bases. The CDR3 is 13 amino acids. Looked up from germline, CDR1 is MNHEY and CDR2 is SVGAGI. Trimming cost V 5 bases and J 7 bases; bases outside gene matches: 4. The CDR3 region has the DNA TGTGCCAGCAGTACCGACAGGGGCCAGCCCCAGCATTTT. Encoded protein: CASSTDRGQPQHF.

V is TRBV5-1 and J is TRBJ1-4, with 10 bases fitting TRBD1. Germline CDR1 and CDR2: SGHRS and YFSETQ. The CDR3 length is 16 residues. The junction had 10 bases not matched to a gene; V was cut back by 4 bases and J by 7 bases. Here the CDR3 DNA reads TGCGCCAGCAGCCCGGGCGGGACAGGGGCTAGTGAAAAACTGTTTTTT. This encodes CASSPGGTGASEKLFF.

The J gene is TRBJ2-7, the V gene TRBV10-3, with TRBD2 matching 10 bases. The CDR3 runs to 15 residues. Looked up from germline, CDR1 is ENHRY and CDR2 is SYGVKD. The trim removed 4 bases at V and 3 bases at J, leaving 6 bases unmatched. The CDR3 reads CAISAGLAVIYEQYF. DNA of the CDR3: TGTGCCATCAGTGCCGGACTAGCGGTTATCTACGAGCAGTACTTC.

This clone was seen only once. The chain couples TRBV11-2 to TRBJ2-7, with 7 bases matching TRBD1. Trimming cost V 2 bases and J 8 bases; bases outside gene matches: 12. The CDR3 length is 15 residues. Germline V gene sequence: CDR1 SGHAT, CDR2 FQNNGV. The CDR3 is CASSLKGAGGVKQYF. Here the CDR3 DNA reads TGTGCCAGCAGCTTAAAGGGGGCAGGGGGAGTGAAGCAGTACTTC.

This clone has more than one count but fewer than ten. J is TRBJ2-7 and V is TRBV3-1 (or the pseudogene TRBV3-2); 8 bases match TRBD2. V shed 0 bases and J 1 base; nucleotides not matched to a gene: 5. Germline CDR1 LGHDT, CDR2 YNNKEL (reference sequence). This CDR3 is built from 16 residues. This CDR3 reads CASSQDMSGGSYEQYF. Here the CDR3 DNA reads TGTGCCAGCAGCCAAGATATGAGCGGGGGATCCTACGAGCAGTACTTC.

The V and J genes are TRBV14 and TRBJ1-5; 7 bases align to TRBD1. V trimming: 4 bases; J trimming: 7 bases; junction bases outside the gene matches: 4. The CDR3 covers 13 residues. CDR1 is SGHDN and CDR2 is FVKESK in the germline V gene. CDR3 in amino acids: CASSLYRGQPQHF. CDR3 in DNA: TGTGCCAGCAGCCTGTACAGGGGACAGCCCCAGCATTTT.

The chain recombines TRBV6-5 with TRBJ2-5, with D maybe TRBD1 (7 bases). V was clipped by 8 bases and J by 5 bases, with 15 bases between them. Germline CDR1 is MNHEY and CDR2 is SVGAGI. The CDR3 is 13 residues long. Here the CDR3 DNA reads TGTGCCAGCCGATTTTCAGGGGGGGAGACCCAGTACTTC. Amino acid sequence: CASRFSGGETQYF.

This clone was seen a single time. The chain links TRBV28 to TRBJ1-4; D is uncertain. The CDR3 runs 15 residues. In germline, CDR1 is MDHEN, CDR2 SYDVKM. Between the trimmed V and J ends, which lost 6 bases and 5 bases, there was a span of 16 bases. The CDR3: CASSPPRGSNEKLFF. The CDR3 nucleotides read TGTGCCAGCAGCCCACCGCGGGGATCGAATGAAAAACTGTTTTTT. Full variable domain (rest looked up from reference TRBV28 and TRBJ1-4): DVKVTQSSRYLVKRTGEKVFLECVQDMDHENMFWYRQDPGLGLRLIYFSYDVKMKEKGDIPEGYSVSREKKERFSLILESASTNQTSMYLCASSPPRGSNEKLFFGSGTQLSVL.

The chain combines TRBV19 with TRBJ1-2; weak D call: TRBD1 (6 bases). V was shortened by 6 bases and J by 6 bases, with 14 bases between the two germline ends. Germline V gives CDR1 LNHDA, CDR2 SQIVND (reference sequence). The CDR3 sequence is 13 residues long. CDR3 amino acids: CASRSTGTHGYTF. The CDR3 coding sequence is TGTGCCAGTAGATCGACAGGAACCCATGGCTACACCTTC. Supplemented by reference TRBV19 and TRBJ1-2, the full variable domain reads DGGITQSPKYLFRKEGQNVTLSCEQNLNHDAMYWYRQDPGQGLRLIYYSQIVNDFQKGDIAEGYSVSREKKESFPLTVTSAQKNPTAFYLCASRSTGTHGYTFGSGTRLTVV.

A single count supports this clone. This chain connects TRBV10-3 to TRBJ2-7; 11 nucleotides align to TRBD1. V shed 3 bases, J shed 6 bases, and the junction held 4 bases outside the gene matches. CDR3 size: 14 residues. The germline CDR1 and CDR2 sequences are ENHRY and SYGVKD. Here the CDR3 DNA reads TGTGCCATCAGTGAAACCGGGACAGGGGGCGAGCAGTACTTC. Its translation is CAISETGTGGEQYF.

The CDR3 region has the DNA TGTGCCAGCAGTTACACAGGGGCTAGACTAGCGGGAAATAATGAGCAGTTCTTC. Protein product: CASSYTGARLAGNNEQFF. The rearrangement uses TRBV7-9 and TRBJ2-1, with 11 nucleotides matching TRBD2. V was clipped by 6 bases and J by 7 bases; unmatched bases: 17. From germline, CDR1 is SEHNR and CDR2 FQNEAQ (reference sequence). CDR3 length: 18 residues.

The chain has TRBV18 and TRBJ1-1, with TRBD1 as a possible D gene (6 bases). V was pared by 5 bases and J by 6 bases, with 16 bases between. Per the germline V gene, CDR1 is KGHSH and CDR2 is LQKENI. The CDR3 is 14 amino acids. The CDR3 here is CASSTTPDRAEAFF. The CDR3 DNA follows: TGTGCCAGCTCAACCACCCCGGACAGAGCTGAAGCTTTCTTT.

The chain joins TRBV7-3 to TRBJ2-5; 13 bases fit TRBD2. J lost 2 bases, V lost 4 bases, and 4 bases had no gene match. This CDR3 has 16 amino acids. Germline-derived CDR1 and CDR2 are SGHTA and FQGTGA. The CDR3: CASSSGLAGLQETQYF. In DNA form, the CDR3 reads TGTGCCAGCAGCTCGGGACTAGCGGGACTACAAGAGACCCAGTACTTC.

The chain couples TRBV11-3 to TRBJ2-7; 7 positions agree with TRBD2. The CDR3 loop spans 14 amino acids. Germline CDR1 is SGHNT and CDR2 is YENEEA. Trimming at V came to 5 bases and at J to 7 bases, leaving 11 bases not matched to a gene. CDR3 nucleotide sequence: TGTGCCAGCAGCCAAGGGAGGGGAGTGGGAGAGCAGTACTTC. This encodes CASSQGRGVGEQYF.

The CDR3 loop is CASSQDWQIQYF. The CDR3 DNA sequence: TGTGCCAGCAGCCAAGACTGGCAGATCCAGTACTTC. The V call is TRBV14, the J call TRBJ2-7, with D unclear. This CDR3 region has 12 residues. V was shortened by 0 bases and J by 10 bases, with 10 bases between the two germline ends. The germline V gene encodes CDR1 SGHDN and CDR2 FVKESK.

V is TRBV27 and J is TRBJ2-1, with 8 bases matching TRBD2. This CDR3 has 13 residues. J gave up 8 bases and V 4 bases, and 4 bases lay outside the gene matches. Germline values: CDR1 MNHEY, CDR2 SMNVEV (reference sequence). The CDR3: CASSSGGADEQFF. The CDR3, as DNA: TGTGCCAGCAGTTCGGGGGGGGCCGATGAGCAGTTCTTC.

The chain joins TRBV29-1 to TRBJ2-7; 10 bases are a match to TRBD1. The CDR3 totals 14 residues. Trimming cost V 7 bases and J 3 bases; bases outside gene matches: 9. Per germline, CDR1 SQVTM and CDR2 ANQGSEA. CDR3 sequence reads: CSALGQGEIYEQYF. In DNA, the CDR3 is TGCAGCGCCCTAGGACAGGGGGAAATCTACGAGCAGTACTTC.

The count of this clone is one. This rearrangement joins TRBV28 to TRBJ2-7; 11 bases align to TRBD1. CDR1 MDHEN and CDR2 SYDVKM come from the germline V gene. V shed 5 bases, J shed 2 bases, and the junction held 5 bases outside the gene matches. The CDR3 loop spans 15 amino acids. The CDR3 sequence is CASSPPGQGAYEQYF. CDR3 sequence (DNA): TGTGCCAGCAGTCCTCCGGGACAGGGGGCCTACGAGCAGTACTTC.

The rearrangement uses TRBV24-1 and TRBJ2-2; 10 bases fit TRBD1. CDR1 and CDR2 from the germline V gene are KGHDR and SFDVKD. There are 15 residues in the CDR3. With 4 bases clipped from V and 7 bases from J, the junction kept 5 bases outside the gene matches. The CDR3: CATSDDRGLGGELFF. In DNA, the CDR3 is TGTGCCACCAGTGACGACAGGGGGCTTGGCGGGGAGCTGTTTTTT.

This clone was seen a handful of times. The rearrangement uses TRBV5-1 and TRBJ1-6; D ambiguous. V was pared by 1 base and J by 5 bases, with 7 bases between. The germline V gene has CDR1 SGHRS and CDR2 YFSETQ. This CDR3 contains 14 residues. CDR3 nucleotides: TGCGCCAGCAGCTTGTTAGTAGATAATTCACCCCTCCACTTT. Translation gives CASSLLVDNSPLHF.

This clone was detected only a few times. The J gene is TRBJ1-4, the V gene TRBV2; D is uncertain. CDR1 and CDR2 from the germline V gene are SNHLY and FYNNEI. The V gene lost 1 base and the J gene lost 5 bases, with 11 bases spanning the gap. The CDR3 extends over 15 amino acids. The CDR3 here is CASSEDAMENEKLFF. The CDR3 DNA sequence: TGTGCCAGCAGTGAAGACGCGATGGAGAATGAAAAACTGTTTTTT. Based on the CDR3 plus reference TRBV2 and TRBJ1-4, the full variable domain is EPEVTQTPSHQVTQMGQEVILRCVPISNHLYFYWYRQILGQKVEFLVSFYNNEISEKSEIFDDQFSVERPDGSNFTLKIRSTKLEDSAMYFCASSEDAMENEKLFFGSGTQLSVL.

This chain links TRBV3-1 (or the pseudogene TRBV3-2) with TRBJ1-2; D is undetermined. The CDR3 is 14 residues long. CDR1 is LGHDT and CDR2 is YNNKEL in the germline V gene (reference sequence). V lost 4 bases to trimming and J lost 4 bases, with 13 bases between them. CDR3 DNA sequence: TGTGCCAGCAGCCTCTCAGGTCCCGGCTATGGCTACACCTTC. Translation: CASSLSGPGYGYTF.

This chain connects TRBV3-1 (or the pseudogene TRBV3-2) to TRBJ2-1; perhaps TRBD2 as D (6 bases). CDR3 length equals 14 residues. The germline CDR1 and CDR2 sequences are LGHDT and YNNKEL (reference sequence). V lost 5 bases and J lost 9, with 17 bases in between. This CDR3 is CASSLTTTSPEQFF. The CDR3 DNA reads TGTGCCAGCAGCTTAACCACGACTAGTCCTGAGCAGTTCTTC.

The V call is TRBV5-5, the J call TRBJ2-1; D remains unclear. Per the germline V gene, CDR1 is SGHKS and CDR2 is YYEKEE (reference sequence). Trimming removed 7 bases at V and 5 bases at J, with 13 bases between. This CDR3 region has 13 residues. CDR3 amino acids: CASVRGPDNEQFF. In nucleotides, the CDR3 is TGTGCCAGCGTTCGTGGGCCGGACAATGAGCAGTTCTTC.